This passage covers 3 T cell receptor beta chains from one sample sequenced in a study of response to subunit inactivated influenza vaccine. TCRdb used MiXCR to reprocess the RT-PCR reads, holding one entry per CDR3 protein. The sample lists about 570,000 distinct CDR3 sequences, approximately 10% occurring once. The same specimen was also included in a second study, on T cells expressing NK-cell markers. From that study: TCR beta cDNA was generated via 5'RACE template switching incorporating UMIs.

The specimen was PBMCs from blood, collected on the day of vaccination. Source of these receptors: a man between 45 and 60 years old who received an inactivated influenza vaccine.

This chain uses TRBV10-3 with TRBJ1-2; D is perhaps TRBD1 (5 bases). The CDR3 is made up of 14 amino acids. Trimming removed 3 bases from V and 8 bases from J, with 16 bases in between. Germline V gives CDR1 ENHRY, CDR2 SYGVKD. The CDR3 sequence is CAISDAAGIRGYTF. In DNA, the CDR3 is TGTGCCATCAGTGACGCGGCAGGGATTCGCGGCTACACCTTC.

The rearrangement joins TRBV3-1 to TRBJ2-3, with D hard to call. V lost 0 bases and J 7 bases, leaving 14 bases between the germline ends. From germline, CDR1 is LGHDT and CDR2 YNNKEL (reference sequence). CDR3 length equals 15 residues. CDR3 coding DNA: TGTGCCAGCAGCCAAGATTCCAGTGAAGTGAATACGCAGTATTTT. The encoded protein is CASSQDSSEVNTQYF.

The chain links TRBV5-1 to TRBJ2-5; D may be TRBD2 (5 bases). Trimming left V 3 bases short and J 1 base short, with 16 bases between. There are 16 residues in the CDR3. CDR1 and CDR2 (germline): SGHRS, YFSETQ. In nucleotides, the CDR3 is TGCGCCAGCAGCTGGAACCCAGCCGGAGGCCAAGAGACCCAGTACTTC. Translating it yields CASSWNPAGGQETQYF.